This is a list of T cell receptor beta chains from one sample in a study of immune cell composition in non-small cell lung cancer. The protocol was immunoSEQ multiplex PCR, while the TCRdb copy is restricted to in-frame clones and leaves out a portion. The sample holds around 3,500 clones, about 83% seen once. The sample consisted of non-adjacent lung tissue. Receptors originate from a human donor with non-small cell lung cancer. Both conserved end residues are trimmed from each CDR3.

>TRBV5-1
ASSLNKGDTEAF
>TRBV9
ASSPGGGPEQF
>TRBV18
ASSPPGLAKDTQY
>TRBV7-6
ASSLVAAGLNTGELF
>TRBV5-1
ASSLIFPGGHQEDEQF
>TRBV28
ASSFPRQGVTEAF
>TRBV7-2
ASSFFGRGEAF
>TRBV7-2
ASSLDPAGALGQPQH
>TRBV7-8
ASSLSGGSAPNTEAF
>TRBV28
ASSSLNYGYT
>TRBV15
ATSRDRGPGEQY
>TRBV7-2
ASSSYLGFTANEQF
>TRBV28
ASTTSEDKNIQY
>TRBV19
ASSIVEGTEAF
>TRBV7-2
ASSSPGQTYNEQF
>TRBV12-5
ASGLTTGTSGGGEQF
>TRBV11-2
ASSLDRDREYEQY
>TRBV19
ASTPDKNTGELF
>TRBV11-2
ASSSPPGNIQY
>TRBV28
ASSPLAAGAL
>TRBV9
ASSVGLAAQETQY
>TRBV28
ASSLFGEQETQY
>TRBV7-9
ASSPEEAQPQH
>TRBV10-3
AISEGGALYGYT
>TRBV6-5
ASSSTGGHTEAF